This TCR beta chain is drawn from a study of blood T cell repertoires in COVID-19. Study summary: Donors in the United States, Italy and Spain gave samples during acute or convalescent COVID-19. T cells, B-cell-depleted T cells, or PBMCs supplied cDNA or gDNA.

The authors' processing: Nucleated cell counts were estimated from reference gene primer amplification. Clones were read by immunoSEQ multiplex PCR, and TCRdb kept only the in-frame ones, dropping some. From that table come the V and J calls and clone size; the DNA was used to work out D and trimming. The sample carries 40,000 or so clones, 92% recorded once. The germline V and J ends were trimmed by 0 bases and 9 bases, with 16 bases remaining between them. The CDR3 extends over 15 amino acids. Germline assignment: CDR1 SGDLS and CDR2 YYNGEE. Material for sequencing was peripheral blood. The chain has TRBV9 and TRBJ2-1; D is unclear. The clonotype was recovered from a human donor in a cohort sampled during active COVID-19. The CDR3 is CASSVGAGIVSEQFF. CDR3 in DNA: TGTGCCAGCAGCGTAGGGGCTGGTATCGTCAGTGAGCAGTTCTTC.